Below, 15 T cell receptor beta chains from the same sample are listed, as sequenced in a study of cytomegalovirus exposure and HLA in healthy donors. Use of 60 Vbeta and 13 Jbeta primers characterized the PCR. Clones were sequenced by immunoSEQ multiplex PCR, and TCRdb holds only the in-frame ones, with some missing. The sample contains about 190,000 clones, 75% to 85% of which appear only once. Sequenced input: PBMCs. These receptors were taken from a woman in her fifties or sixties in good health and CMV-seronegative.

This clone was recorded a few times. The rearrangement links TRBV6-5 to TRBJ1-2; TRBD1 aligns across 8 bases. This CDR3 spans 13 amino acids. V was clipped by 7 bases and J by 4 bases; unmatched bases: 5. In germline, CDR1 is MNHEY, CDR2 SVGAGI. This CDR3 is CASTRDRIYGYTF. In nucleotides, the CDR3 is TGTGCCAGCACCCGGGACAGGATCTATGGCTACACCTTC.

This CDR3 reads CASRQGPNTEAFF. CDR3 bases: TGTGCCAGCAGACAGGGCCCGAACACTGAAGCTTTCTTT. This rearrangement joins TRBV7-3 to TRBJ1-1; maybe TRBD1 (6 bases). V shed 6 bases and J shed 1 base, with 9 bases lying between them. Germline CDR1 SGHTA, CDR2 FQGTGA. The CDR3 is 13 residues long.

J is TRBJ1-6 and V is TRBV18; 9 bases map to TRBD1. The length of the CDR3 is 16 residues. Germline V gene data show CDR1 as KGHSH and CDR2 as LQKENI. After removal of 3 bases from V and 5 bases from J, the junction contained 5 bases not matched to a gene. The CDR3, as DNA: TGTGCCAGCTCACCTCTCGGGACAGGGAATAATTCACCCCTCCACTTT. Translating it yields CASSPLGTGNNSPLHF.

V gene TRBV5-6 combines with J gene TRBJ2-3; 8 bases are shared with TRBD1. Germline V gene lookup returns CDR1 SGHDT and CDR2 YYEEEE. The CDR3 length is 15 residues. After removal of 3 bases from V and 3 bases from J, the junction contained 6 bases not matched to a gene. The CDR3 nucleotides read TGTGCCAGCAGCTACACAGGGGGATCGACAGATACGCAGTATTTT. It codes for CASSYTGGSTDTQYF.

Notes on this clone: The same CDR3 arises from other DNA sequences in this sample as well. The chain recombines TRBV2 with TRBJ2-1; 11 bases agree with TRBD2. The CDR3 extends over 14 amino acids. After removal of 6 bases from V and 4 bases from J, the junction contained 2 bases not matched to a gene. CDR1 and CDR2 from the germline V gene are SNHLY and FYNNEI. CDR3 sequence (DNA): TGTGCCAGCAGGACTAGCGGGACTTACAATGAGCAGTTCTTC. It specifies CASRTSGTYNEQFF.

This rearrangement joins TRBV29-1 to TRBJ1-2; 7 positions match TRBD1. J lost 6 bases, V lost 4 bases, and 11 bases had no gene match. Per germline, CDR1 SQVTM and CDR2 ANQGSEA. CDR3 length: 14 residues. CDR3 loop: CSVAGTLQGDGYTF. Written as DNA, the CDR3 is TGCAGCGTTGCTGGGACTCTCCAGGGGGATGGCTACACCTTC.

The rearrangement joins TRBV4-2 to TRBJ2-2; D is possibly TRBD2 (6 bases). Trimming took off 10 bases at V and 3 bases at J, with 9 bases between the two ends. This CDR3 region has 12 residues. Per germline, CDR1 LGHNA and CDR2 YNFKEQ. CDR3 in DNA: TGTGCCACCACGGGGGACACCGGGGAGCTGTTTTTT. Translating gives CATTGDTGELFF.

The gene calls are TRBV10-3 and TRBJ2-3, with TRBD1 as a possible D gene (6 bases). Germline CDR1 ENHRY, CDR2 SYGVKD. The CDR3 contains 15 residues. V was cut by 8 bases and J by 6 bases, with 21 bases left in between. CDR3 protein: CAISNRDTLRDTQYF. CDR3 in DNA: TGTGCCATCTCCAACCGGGACACCCTAAGGGATACGCAGTATTTT.

In this sample, this clone turned up a few times. V gene TRBV2 combines with J gene TRBJ1-3; D is undetermined. The V end was cut by 5 bases, the J end by 0 bases, with 14 bases between. This CDR3 has 16 amino acids. Germline assignment: CDR1 SNHLY and CDR2 FYNNEI. The CDR3 DNA sequence: TGTGCCAGCAGTCGTCGGGAGAGCGCCTCTGGAAACACCATATATTTT. Translated: CASSRRESASGNTIYF.

In this sample, this clone turned up a few times. This chain connects TRBV6-1 to TRBJ2-1; D is possibly TRBD1 (6 bases). Trimming took off 7 bases at V and 2 bases at J, with 9 bases between the two ends. The CDR3 is 13 amino acids. Germline CDR1 is MNHNS and CDR2 is SASEGT. CDR3 nucleotide sequence: TGTGCCAGCACCCAGGGGCCCTACAATGAGCAGTTCTTC. This sequence encodes CASTQGPYNEQFF.

This chain joins TRBV19 and TRBJ2-7, with D uncertain. Per the germline V gene, CDR1 is LNHDA and CDR2 is SQIVND (reference sequence). The CDR3 covers 13 residues. The ends were cut back, 5 bases at V and 4 bases at J, with 12 bases in the middle. The CDR3 coding sequence is TGTGCCAGTAGTCGAGGCCGAACATACGAGCAGTACTTC. Encoded protein: CASSRGRTYEQYF.

The chain carries TRBV5-4 and TRBJ1-1, with D possibly TRBD1 on 5 matching bases. CDR3 length: 14 amino acids. The germline gives CDR1 SGHNT, CDR2 YYREEE (reference sequence). V was cut by 4 bases and J by 5 bases, with 15 bases left in between. This CDR3 is CASSHSGGRTEAFF. CDR3 bases: TGTGCCAGCAGCCATAGCGGGGGGAGAACTGAAGCTTTCTTT.

This chain connects TRBV19 to TRBJ2-7, with D tentatively TRBD1 (5 bases). The length of the CDR3 is 13 residues. V was shortened by 4 bases and J by 3 bases, with 10 bases between the two germline ends. Germline assignment: CDR1 LNHDA and CDR2 SQIVND (reference sequence). CDR3 residues: CASSTGLDYEQYF. The CDR3 DNA reads as TGTGCCAGTAGTACAGGGTTAGACTACGAGCAGTACTTC.

This chain joins TRBV25-1 and TRBJ2-1; TRBD2 is a possible D gene (6 bases). Germline V gene data show CDR1 as MGHDK and CDR2 as SYGVNS. The CDR3 is 15 residues long. V was shortened by 1 base and J by 5 bases, with 12 bases between the two germline ends. CDR3 bases: TGTGCCAGCAGTGAATTAAGCGGGCGTAACAATGAGCAGTTCTTC. This encodes CASSELSGRNNEQFF.

This clone was recorded at least ten times. The chain is built from TRBV10-1 and TRBJ1-2; D unclear. The CDR3 covers 16 residues. Between the trimmed V and J ends, which lost 0 bases and 4 bases, there was a span of 15 bases. Germline V CDR1 and CDR2: WNHNN, SYGVQD (reference sequence). CDR3: CASSESGVEGPYGYTF. The CDR3 DNA sequence: TGCGCCAGCAGTGAGTCGGGCGTGGAGGGCCCCTATGGCTACACCTTC.